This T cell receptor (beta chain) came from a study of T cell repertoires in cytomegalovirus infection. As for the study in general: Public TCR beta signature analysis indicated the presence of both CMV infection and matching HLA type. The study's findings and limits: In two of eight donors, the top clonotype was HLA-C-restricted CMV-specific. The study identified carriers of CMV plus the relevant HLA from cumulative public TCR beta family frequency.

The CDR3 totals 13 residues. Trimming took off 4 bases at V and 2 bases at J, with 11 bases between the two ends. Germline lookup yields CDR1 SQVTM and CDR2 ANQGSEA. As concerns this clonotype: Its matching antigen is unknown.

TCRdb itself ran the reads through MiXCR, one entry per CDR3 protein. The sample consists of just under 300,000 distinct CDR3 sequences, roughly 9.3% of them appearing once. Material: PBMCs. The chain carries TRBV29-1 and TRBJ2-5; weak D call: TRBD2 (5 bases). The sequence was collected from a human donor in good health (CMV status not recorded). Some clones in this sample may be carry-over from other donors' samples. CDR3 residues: CSVAAGLQETQYF. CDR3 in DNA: TGCAGCGTTGCGGCTGGACTTCAAGAGACCCAGTACTTC.